This entry describes one TCR beta chain. What it binds is not known. The sample comes from a study of neoadjuvant nivolumab and ipilimumab in lung cancer. Notes on the study in general: Resected-tumor TCR richness correlated positively with pretherapy blood richness.

TCRdb's table, derived via immunoSEQ multiplex PCR, lists solely in-frame clones and lacks some. Among under 15,000 clones listed, roughly 75% were seen once. This CDR3 region has 11 residues. V was clipped by 8 bases and J by 7 bases, with 8 bases between them. Germline values: CDR1 SGHDN, CDR2 FVKESK. This receptor was obtained from an adult with non-small cell lung cancer. The starting material was peripheral blood, obtained after neoadjuvant nivolumab, alone or with ipilimumab, at or shortly before surgery. The J gene is TRBJ1-4, the V gene TRBV14, with D maybe TRBD1 (6 bases). The DNA for the CDR3 is TGTGCCAGCCGGGACACTGAAAAACTGTTTTTT. The encoded protein is CASRDTEKLFF.